The rows below give T cell receptor beta chains drawn from one sample of a study of identical twins. TCRdb fed the 5' RACE reads into MiXCR, producing one record per CDR3 protein. This table holds around 470,000 distinct CDR3 sequences, about 14% found once. These data were likewise used in another study, on yellow fever vaccine responses in identical twins.

The sequencing sample was made of CD4+ T cells sorted from blood. Receptor source: a woman between 18 and 29 years old in good health. Each CDR3 is given with its conserved first and last residue. D genes are given only for firm matches. Clone size is stated in some rows and not others, as once, few, many or a class when expanded.

d_call,j_call,v_call,clone_size,cdr3_nt,cdr3_aa
TRBD2,TRBJ2-1,TRBV3-1,few,TGTGCCAGCGAATCACTAGCGGGAGTGAATGAGCAGTTCTTC,CASESLAGVNEQFF
NA,TRBJ2-7,TRBV11-2,few,TGTGCCAGCAGCCCCCGTCGGCTCCTCGAGCAGTACTTC,CASSPRRLLEQYF
NA,TRBJ2-3,TRBV2,NA,TGTGCCAGCAGAGGACGGACAGATACGCAGTATTTT,CASRGRTDTQYF
NA,TRBJ2-5,TRBV24-1,few,TGTGCCACCAGTGATCCCTCTATGGCGGAGACCCAGTACTTC,CATSDPSMAETQYF
NA,TRBJ2-5,TRBV20-1,NA,TGCAGTGCTAGAATTCAGGCCCCGGGGACCCAGTACTTC,CSARIQAPGTQYF
TRBD2,TRBJ2-5,TRBV7-2,few,TGTGCCAGCAGCTTAGAACTAGCGGAGCAAGAGACCCAGTACTTC,CASSLELAEQETQYF
NA,TRBJ2-1,TRBV3-1,NA,TGTGCCAGCAGCCAACCCGGGACGCAGTACAATGAGCAGTTCTTC,CASSQPGTQYNEQFF
TRBD1,TRBJ1-5,TRBV20-1,NA,TGCAGTGCTAGAGATATGACAGGGCGCGATCAGCCCCAGCATTTT,CSARDMTGRDQPQHF
NA,TRBJ2-4,TRBV13,NA,TGTGCCAGCAGCTCGGGACAAGAGAGGGCCAAAAACATTCAGTACTTC,CASSSGQERAKNIQYF
TRBD1,TRBJ2-2,TRBV5-6,NA,TGTGCCAGCAGCGAACTACAGGGGGCCGACACCGGGGAGCTGTTTTTT,CASSELQGADTGELFF
NA,TRBJ2-3,TRBV5-1,few,TGCGCCAGCAGCTTGGCCTCCCGGTCTAGCACAGATACGCAGTATTTT,CASSLASRSSTDTQYF
NA,TRBJ1-1,TRBV12-3/TRBV12-4,few,TGTGCCAGCACCCTGCCGGAGGACACTGAAGCTTTCTTT,CASTLPEDTEAFF
TRBD1,TRBJ2-7,TRBV5-1,many,TGCGCCAGCAGCTCGGGACAGGGAAACTACGAGCAGTACTTC,CASSSGQGNYEQYF
TRBD2,TRBJ2-1,TRBV11-1,few,TGTGCCAGCAGCTTCCTGACTAGCGGGGACTACAATGAGCAGTTCTTC,CASSFLTSGDYNEQFF
TRBD2,TRBJ2-1,TRBV11-1,few,TGTGCCAGCAGCTTAATAGCGGGAGTGACTGAGCAGTTCTTC,CASSLIAGVTEQFF
NA,TRBJ2-1,TRBV12-3/TRBV12-4,many,TGTGCCAGCAGTTCCAGCGGACGTGAGCAGTTCTTC,CASSSSGREQFF
NA,TRBJ1-5,TRBV6-2/TRBV6-3,NA,TGTGCCAGCAGTTACGGGATGAAGAGGGGCAATCAGCCCCAGCATTTT,CASSYGMKRGNQPQHF
NA,TRBJ2-5,TRBV5-1,NA,TGCGCCAGCAGCTTCCCGGCAGCTCAAGAGACCCAGTACTTC,CASSFPAAQETQYF
TRBD1,TRBJ2-1,TRBV20-1,few,TGCAGTGCTAAGGGACAGGTAGCCTACAATGAGCAGTTCTTC,CSAKGQVAYNEQFF
NA,TRBJ2-2,TRBV12-3/TRBV12-4,NA,TGTGCCAGCACCATAAGGCAGCCCGGGGAGCTGTTTTTT,CASTIRQPGELFF
TRBD2,TRBJ2-1,TRBV4-3,NA,TGCGCCAGCAGCCAAGAAGGGCTAGCGGGAGCTGAGCAGTTCTTC,CASSQEGLAGAEQFF
NA,TRBJ2-3,TRBV21-1,few,TGTGCCAGCAGCAAAGATCCCCCAGGGCTGGGCACAGATACGCAGTATTTT,CASSKDPPGLGTDTQYF
NA,TRBJ2-4,TRBV28,NA,TGTGCCAGCAGCCCCTCCCCGGCCATTCAGTACTTC,CASSPSPAIQYF
TRBD1,TRBJ2-3,TRBV5-5,many,TGTGCCAGCAGCCAGACAGGGGTATCGGCCGATACGCAGTATTTT,CASSQTGVSADTQYF
NA,TRBJ2-2,TRBV7-2,many,TGTGCCAGCAGCTTAGGTCGCGGACGAGCGAACACCGGGGAGCTGTTTTTT,CASSLGRGRANTGELFF
NA,TRBJ2-3,TRBV7-9,few,TGTGCCAGCAGCTTAGCGGATCGGGGCGATACGCAGTATTTT,CASSLADRGDTQYF
TRBD2,TRBJ2-2,TRBV20-1,few,TGCAGTGCTAGTTCCGGGAGGGGGAACACCGGGGAGCTGTTTTTT,CSASSGRGNTGELFF
NA,TRBJ2-1,TRBV12-3/TRBV12-4,many,TGTGCCAGCAGCCCCGGCGGCGGGGACTACAATGAGCAGTTCTTC,CASSPGGGDYNEQFF
NA,TRBJ2-1,TRBV21-1,NA,TGTGCCAGCAGACCGGGCCCCGAGCGTATGAGGCAGTTCTTC,CASRPGPERMRQFF
NA,TRBJ2-3,TRBV7-2,NA,TGTGCCAGCAGCTTAGCTACAGACGGTACGCAGTATTTT,CASSLATDGTQYF
NA,TRBJ2-5,TRBV6-1,NA,TGTGCCAGCAGTGAAGCGACTGAGACCCAGTACTTC,CASSEATETQYF
TRBD1,TRBJ2-7,TRBV7-9,NA,TGTGCCAGCAGCAAAACAGGGGGGAGCTCCTACGAGCAGTACTTC,CASSKTGGSSYEQYF
NA,TRBJ2-2,TRBV7-9,once,TGTGCCAGCTCCCGGACCTTGGCGGGGACCGGGGAGCTGTTTTTT,CASSRTLAGTGELFF
NA,TRBJ2-7,TRBV6-1,few,TGTGCCAGCAGTGAAGCGCGCGTGTCGCTAGGGGGGACCTACGAGCAGTACTTC,CASSEARVSLGGTYEQYF
TRBD1,TRBJ2-4,TRBV19,NA,TGTGCCAGTAGTACCAACAGGGGGGACATTCAGTACTTC,CASSTNRGDIQYF
TRBD2,TRBJ2-1,TRBV12-5,NA,TGTGCTAGTGGTTTGGTACTAGCGGGGGGGCCTCACAATGAGCAGTTCTTC,CASGLVLAGGPHNEQFF
NA,TRBJ2-1,TRBV3-1,few,TGTGCCAGCAGCCGACTGGGGCTAGTTCAGTTCTTC,CASSRLGLVQFF
TRBD1,TRBJ2-7,TRBV5-4,NA,TGTGCCAGCAGCTCCGGGACAGGGAACACCGAGCAGTACTTC,CASSSGTGNTEQYF
NA,TRBJ2-2,TRBV20-1,many,TGCAGTGCGCTTGGCAGGAACACCGGGGAGCTGTTTTTT,CSALGRNTGELFF
TRBD2,TRBJ2-3,TRBV12-3/TRBV12-4,NA,TGTGCCAGCAGATCGGGACTAGCGGGGGTCCGCACAGATACGCAGTATTTT,CASRSGLAGVRTDTQYF
TRBD2,TRBJ2-3,TRBV9,few,TGTGCCAGCAGCTCTCCGGGGGGGCGTCAGTCCGGCACAGATACGCAGTATTTT,CASSSPGGRQSGTDTQYF
TRBD2,TRBJ2-5,TRBV3-1,few,TGTGCCAGCAGCCAGGTAGCGGGAGGGGGGGAGACCCAGTACTTC,CASSQVAGGGETQYF